A single sample gave rise to the 29 T cell receptor beta chains below, sequenced in a study of T cell repertoires in cytomegalovirus infection. MiXCR was run by TCRdb on the reads, yielding one entry per CDR3 protein. The sample shows some 390,000 distinct CDR3 sequences, 15% to 20% of them seen only once. What was sequenced was PBMCs. Every receptor here comes from a human donor in good health (CMV status not recorded). Some clones in this sample may be carry-over from other donors' samples.

The chain combines TRBV27 with TRBJ1-1; the match to TRBD1 covers 7 bases. The length of the CDR3 is 14 residues. The germline gives CDR1 MNHEY, CDR2 SMNVEV (reference sequence). Trimming took 7 bases from V and 10 from J; bases not matched to a gene: 15. As DNA, the CDR3 is TGTGCCAGCATGCCCCTCGCAGGGGGTTACTCAGCTTTCTTT. Its translation: CASMPLAGGYSAFF.

At least ten counts were recorded for this clonotype. The V call is TRBV28, the J call TRBJ2-3; no clear D. V lost 4 bases, J lost 3 bases, and 14 bases lay in between. This CDR3 is 15 amino acids long. Per germline, CDR1 MDHEN and CDR2 SYDVKM. The CDR3, as DNA: TGTGCCAGCAGTTCACCTTCAGGCCTTACAGATACGCAGTATTTT. This translates into CASSSPSGLTDTQYF.

The V call is TRBV6-1, the J call TRBJ1-5, with D uncertain. The CDR3 covers 13 residues. Per germline, CDR1 MNHNS and CDR2 SASEGT. Trimming removed 3 bases at V and 3 bases at J, with 6 bases between. CDR3 sequence reads: CASSDRINQPQHF. CDR3 in DNA: TGTGCCAGCAGTGACAGAATCAATCAGCCCCAGCATTTT.

The table lists this clonotype with many counts. The chain employs TRBV7-2 and TRBJ1-2; D possibly corresponds to TRBD1 (6 bases). Germline lookup yields CDR1 SGHTA and CDR2 FQGNSA. Trimming took 6 bases from V and 6 from J, leaving 17 bases between them. The CDR3 spans 14 residues. The CDR3 bases are TGTGCCAGCAGGCCAAGGTTAGGGGGGGATGGCTACACCTTC. Translation: CASRPRLGGDGYTF.

This clonotype showed up just a few times. The V call is TRBV6-2 or TRBV6-3, the J call TRBJ2-1, with D perhaps matching TRBD2 (6 bases). Germline V gene lookup returns CDR1 MNHEY and CDR2 SVGEGT. Trimming cost V 5 bases and J 2 bases, with 19 bases left between them. The CDR3 has 17 amino acids. CDR3 in DNA: TGTGCCAGCAGTAAAAGAAGCGGGCGTAGTCCCTACAATGAGCAGTTCTTC. It translates to CASSKRSGRSPYNEQFF.

J is TRBJ2-1 and V is TRBV6-1; the match to TRBD2 covers 8 bases. The J segment lost 5 bases and the V segment lost 8 bases, leaving 8 bases of the junction unmatched. The CDR3 is 14 amino acids. The germline V gene encodes CDR1 MNHNS and CDR2 SASEGT. The CDR3 DNA reads TGTGCCAGCTGGTCAACTAGCGGTCACAATGAGCAGTTCTTC. Amino acids: CASWSTSGHNEQFF.

This clonotype was seen more than once but under ten times. J is TRBJ2-2 and V is TRBV29-1; 8 nucleotides agree with TRBD2. The CDR3 is made up of 14 amino acids. Unmatched junction bases numbered 7, after V lost 5 bases and J lost 5 bases. Germline assignment: CDR1 SQVTM and CDR2 ANQGSEA. This CDR3 is CSVQRGSGTGELFF. The DNA of the CDR3 is TGCAGCGTTCAGCGGGGGTCTGGTACCGGGGAGCTGTTTTTT.

The chain recombines TRBV7-9 with TRBJ1-2; D unresolved. Germline-derived CDR1 and CDR2 are SEHNR and FQNEAQ (reference sequence). This CDR3 is 14 amino acids long. The V end lost 5 bases, the J end lost 7 bases, and 17 bases lay between the germline ends. CDR3 sequence reads: CASSPPPERSGYTF. The CDR3 DNA sequence: TGTGCCAGCAGCCCCCCGCCAGAAAGGAGTGGCTACACCTTC.

V is TRBV20-1 and J is TRBJ1-1; tentative D call: TRBD1 (6 bases). Trimming left V 6 bases short and J 8 bases short, with 10 bases between. CDR1 and CDR2 from the germline V gene are DFQATT and SNEGSKA (reference sequence). This CDR3 comprises 10 residues. The CDR3 bases are TGCAGTGCCCAAGGACAGGAAGCTTTCTTT. This translates into CSAQGQEAFF.

This clonotype was found many times. The V call is TRBV4-1, the J call TRBJ2-7; D is unresolved. CDR3 length: 13 residues. Germline V gene data show CDR1 as MGHRA and CDR2 as YSYEKL. V gave up 0 bases and J gave up 6 bases, with 9 bases separating them. CDR3 bases: TGCGCCAGCAGCCAAGAACGATACACCGAGCAGTACTTC. It yields the protein CASSQERYTEQYF.

This clonotype occurred a few times. This chain joins TRBV12-3 or TRBV12-4 and TRBJ2-3; D ambiguous. The CDR3 sequence is 10 residues long. V lost 6 bases and J lost 5, with 3 bases in between. DNA for the CDR3: TGTGCCAGCAGCGTAGATACGCAGTATTTT. Translating it yields CASSVDTQYF.

This chain links TRBV19 with TRBJ2-5; D is unresolved. The CDR3 is 12 residues long. Germline CDR1 reads LNHDA; CDR2 reads SQIVND (reference sequence). Between the trimmed V and J ends, which lost 4 bases and 5 bases, there was a span of 8 bases. CDR3 nucleotide sequence: TGTGCCAGTAGTACAAATGCGGAGACCCAGTACTTC. Translated: CASSTNAETQYF.

The V gene is TRBV6-6, the J gene TRBJ2-1, with D perhaps being TRBD1 or TRBD2 (5 bases each). V shed 3 bases and J shed 4 bases, with 25 bases lying between them. CDR1 is MNHNY, CDR2 SVGAGI, per germline (reference sequence). The CDR3 length is 19 residues. CDR3 sequence: CASSYKGKGQGTGYNEQFF. The CDR3 coding sequence is TGTGCCAGCAGTTATAAGGGCAAGGGTCAGGGAACGGGATACAATGAGCAGTTCTTC.

This clonotype was recorded a few times. V and J are TRBV29-1 and TRBJ1-1; 8 positions match TRBD1. Germline V gene data show CDR1 as SQVTM and CDR2 as ANQGSEA. V lost 7 bases to trimming and J lost 5 bases; unmatched junction nucleotides: 3. The CDR3 is 11 residues long. Here the CDR3 reads CSATGATEAFF. In DNA form, the CDR3 reads TGCAGCGCGACAGGGGCAACTGAAGCTTTCTTT.

At least ten counts were recorded for this clonotype. J is TRBJ1-2 and V is TRBV7-2, with D perhaps matching TRBD1 (6 bases). The V end was cut by 5 bases, the J end by 2 bases, with 12 bases between. Germline V gene lookup returns CDR1 SGHTA and CDR2 FQGNSA. This CDR3 spans 14 amino acids. CDR3 nucleotide sequence: TGTGCCAGCAGCCACCGTACAGGGAACTATGGCTACACCTTC. Translating gives CASSHRTGNYGYTF.

This clonotype was seen ten or more times. The chain uses TRBV12-3 or TRBV12-4 and TRBJ2-5; D remains unclear. Trimming cost V 2 bases and J 4 bases, with 8 bases left between them. The CDR3 extends over 13 amino acids. CDR3 sequence (DNA): TGTGCCAGCAGTTTATTGCAGAGAGAGACCCAGTACTTC. This codes for CASSLLQRETQYF.

This clonotype was observed a handful of times. This sequence joins TRBV5-1 and TRBJ2-1; 9 bases agree with TRBD1. This CDR3 contains 15 residues. Germline V CDR1 and CDR2: SGHRS, YFSETQ. Trimming removed 2 bases from V and 7 bases from J; junction bases left unmatched: 7. The CDR3: CASSLQGALLNEQFF. The CDR3 nucleotides read TGCGCCAGCAGCTTACAGGGGGCCCTATTAAATGAGCAGTTCTTC.

This clonotype appeared a few times. The chain couples TRBV6-2 or TRBV6-3 to TRBJ2-5, with D possibly TRBD2 on 6 matching bases. Germline V CDR1 and CDR2: MNHEY, SVGEGT. Between the trimmed V and J ends, which lost 7 bases and 5 bases, there was a span of 32 bases. The CDR3 has 19 amino acids. The CDR3 DNA sequence: TGTGCCAGCAAGAGCGTTAGCCGTAGCGGAGCCGGGGTAATGGAGACCCAGTACTTC. Translating it yields CASKSVSRSGAGVMETQYF.

The chain has TRBV5-3 and TRBJ2-1, with D hard to call. TRBV5-3 is an ORF, and what it does is uncertain. Trimming stripped 8 bases from V and 12 bases from J, with 21 bases between. This CDR3 comprises 13 residues. CDR3 protein: CASSNPDGLRQFF. The CDR3 DNA follows: TGTGCCAGCAGCAACCCGGACGGATTGAGGCAGTTCTTC.

The gene calls are TRBV15 and TRBJ2-7; 12 bases line up with TRBD2. The CDR3 covers 13 residues. Germline trimming cut 5 bases from V and 4 bases from J; bases unmatched to any gene: 0. Germline V gene sequence: CDR1 LNHNV, CDR2 YYDKDF (reference sequence). This CDR3 reads CATSLAGGYEQYF. In DNA form, the CDR3 reads TGTGCCACCAGCCTAGCGGGAGGGTACGAGCAGTACTTC.

V gene TRBV20-1 combines with J gene TRBJ2-5; 7 nucleotides align to TRBD2. CDR1 and CDR2 from the germline V gene are DFQATT and SNEGSKA (reference sequence). With V trimmed by 4 bases and J by 2 bases, 13 bases remained unmatched. The length of the CDR3 is 16 residues. CDR3 in DNA: TGCAGTGCTAACTCCGGGACTACGCGATTACAAGAGACCCAGTACTTC. Protein product: CSANSGTTRLQETQYF.

Worth noting for this clonotype: This may be a read error, as it is one base from a much larger clone. J is TRBJ2-3 and V is TRBV7-8; 9 bases are a match to TRBD2. V lost 4 bases and J lost 5; bases outside the gene matches: 10. This CDR3 region has 16 residues. Germline loops: CDR1 SGHVS, CDR2 FQNEAQ. The CDR3 DNA is TGTGCCAGCAGCTCAAGGACTAGCGCGGGGGGAGATACGCAGTATTTT. Its translation: CASSSRTSAGGDTQYF.

In its sample, this clonotype was seen a few times. The chain uses TRBV24-1 and TRBJ2-5; 8 nucleotides agree with TRBD1. From germline, CDR1 is KGHDR and CDR2 SFDVKD. CDR3 length: 15 amino acids. J lost 5 bases, V lost 3 bases, and 7 bases had no gene match. The CDR3 sequence is CATSDPGQGEETQYF. The CDR3 DNA reads as TGTGCCACCAGTGATCCTGGACAGGGAGAGGAGACCCAGTACTTC.

In this sample, this clonotype turned up many times. The genes are TRBV4-1 and TRBJ1-5, with a weak D call TRBD1 (6 bases). The CDR3 has 17 residues. V dropped 0 bases and J dropped 7 bases, with 19 bases sitting between them. The germline V gene encodes CDR1 MGHRA and CDR2 YSYEKL. The CDR3 bases are TGCGCCAGCAGCCAAGAACTACAGGGACGGGGGAGGCAGCCCCAGCATTTT. This encodes CASSQELQGRGRQPQHF.

This clonotype was observed at least ten times. V gene TRBV12-3 or TRBV12-4 combines with J gene TRBJ1-5, with D hard to call. Between the trimmed V and J ends, which lost 7 bases and 6 bases, there was a span of 13 bases. The CDR3 runs 13 residues. Written as DNA, the CDR3 is TGTGCCAGCATCCCAGGACCGGGTCAGCCCCAGCATTTT. As protein: CASIPGPGQPQHF.

V usage is TRBV2 and J usage is TRBJ1-1; D might be TRBD1 (6 bases). Germline CDR1 SNHLY, CDR2 FYNNEI. Trimming left V 8 bases short and J 5 bases short, with 12 bases between. The CDR3 covers 12 residues. The CDR3 DNA sequence: TGTGCCAGCCGGAGGGGGGGGACTGAAGCTTTCTTT. Its protein is CASRRGGTEAFF.

This clonotype was picked up many times. This chain uses TRBV12-3 or TRBV12-4 with TRBJ2-1; D not certain. There are 13 residues in the CDR3. V was shortened by 1 base and J by 3 bases, with 4 bases between the two germline ends. This chain's CDR3 is CASSLGYYNEQFF. CDR3 in DNA: TGTGCCAGCAGTTTAGGATACTACAATGAGCAGTTCTTC.

There are a few counts of this clonotype. This chain links TRBV2 with TRBJ2-1; D may be TRBD2 (7 bases). CDR1 SNHLY and CDR2 FYNNEI come from the germline V gene. V was shortened by 4 bases and J by 6 bases, with 13 bases between the two germline ends. The CDR3 is 14 residues long. The CDR3 DNA reads as TGTGCCAGCAGTGGGGGGGGGGCCTTCAATGAGCAGTTCTTC. It codes for CASSGGGAFNEQFF.

This chain connects TRBV9 to TRBJ1-6; D perhaps matches TRBD1 (6 bases). V was shortened by 5 bases and J by 3 bases, with 15 bases between the two germline ends. The CDR3 length is 16 residues. Germline V gives CDR1 SGDLS, CDR2 YYNGEE. The CDR3 is CASSSSGGFYNSPLHF. As DNA, the CDR3 is TGTGCCAGCAGTTCAAGTGGGGGCTTCTATAATTCACCCCTCCACTTT.